This TCR beta chain was obtained from a study of beta chain features in type 1 diabetes. Central memory, naive, regulatory and stem cell-like memory CD4+ cells were sorted by CD45RO/CCR7/CD25/CD127/CD95/CD27. V lost 8 bases, J lost 0 bases, and 11 bases lay in between. CDR1 is SGHAT, CDR2 FQNNGV, per germline. This CDR3 spans 14 amino acids. Every isolated RNA sample was fully reverse transcribed, so sequencing captured expressed TCRB transcripts. Produced via immunoSEQ multiplex PCR; TCRdb's table is partial and in-frame only. Of roughly 230,000 clones listed, over 8.5% are singletons. This TCR derives from a woman younger than 35 in good health. Sequenced sample: naive CD4+ T cells from blood. This sequence joins TRBV11-2 and TRBJ1-3; D might be TRBD1 (6 bases). CDR3 protein: CASDTTGSGNTIYF. CDR3 bases: TGTGCCAGCGACACGACAGGCTCTGGAAACACCATATATTTT. The whole variable domain, filled in from reference TRBV11-2 and TRBJ1-3, reads EAGVAQSPRYKIIEKRQSVAFWCNPISGHATLYWYQQILGQGPKLLIQFQNNGVVDDSQLPKDRFSAERLKGVDSTLKIQPAKLEDSAVYLCASDTTGSGNTIYFGEGSWLTVV.